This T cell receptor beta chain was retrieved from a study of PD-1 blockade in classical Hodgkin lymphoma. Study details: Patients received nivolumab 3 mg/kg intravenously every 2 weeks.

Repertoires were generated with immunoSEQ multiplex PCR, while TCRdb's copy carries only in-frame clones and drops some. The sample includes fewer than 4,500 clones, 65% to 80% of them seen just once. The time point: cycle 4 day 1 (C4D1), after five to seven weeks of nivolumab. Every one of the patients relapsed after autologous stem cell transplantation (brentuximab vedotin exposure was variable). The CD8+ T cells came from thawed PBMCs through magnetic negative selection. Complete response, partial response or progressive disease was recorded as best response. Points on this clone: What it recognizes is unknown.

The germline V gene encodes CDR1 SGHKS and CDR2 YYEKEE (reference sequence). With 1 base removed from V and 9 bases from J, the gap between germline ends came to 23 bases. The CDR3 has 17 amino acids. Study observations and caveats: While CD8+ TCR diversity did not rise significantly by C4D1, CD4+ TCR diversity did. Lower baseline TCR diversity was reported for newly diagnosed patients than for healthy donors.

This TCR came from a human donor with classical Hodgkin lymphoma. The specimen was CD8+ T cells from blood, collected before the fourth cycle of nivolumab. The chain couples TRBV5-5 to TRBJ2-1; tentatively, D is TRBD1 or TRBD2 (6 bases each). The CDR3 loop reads CASSLLTGQWGATEQFF. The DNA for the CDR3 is TGTGCCAGCAGCTTGTTAACCGGACAATGGGGGGCGACTGAGCAGTTCTTC.